This T cell receptor beta chain originates from a study of shared clonotypes between healthy human individuals. General study findings and limits: Clonotype sharing among the donors was expected to vary with sequencing depth.

Assay used: immunoSEQ multiplex PCR; TCRdb lists only in-frame clones, some missing. The table lists about 1,800,000 clones, approximately 94% of them singletons. CD45RO-negative CD8 cells positively selected for CCR7 made up the naive population, which excluded terminally differentiated effector memory CD45RA+ cells. There are 14 residues in the CDR3. CDR1 and CDR2 (germline): GTSNPN, SVGIG (reference sequence). V lost 3 bases and J lost 4, with 15 bases in between. About this clone itself: Its antigen is as yet unknown.

J is TRBJ1-1 and V is TRBV30, with D perhaps TRBD1 (5 bases). This receptor was obtained from a man younger than 35 in good health. Sequenced input: naive CD8+ T cells sorted from blood. The CDR3 nucleotides are TGTGCCTGGAGCTCTAAGCCGGGACCCACTGAAGCTTTCTTT. Amino acid sequence: CAWSSKPGPTEAFF.